Listed here is a single TCR beta chain. Given a much more abundant clone one base away, this may be a read error. The conserved phenylalanine or tryptophan is not found at the CDR3 terminus, so this likely reflects a read error. The CDR3 is 15 residues long. Deletions cut 5 bases from V and 6 bases from J, with 18 bases between. Germline V gives CDR1 SGHAT, CDR2 FQNNGV. Scientists amplified the TCR beta CDR3 regions from RNA transcripts. The first-round RT-PCR employed HTBI primers together with the Qiagen OneStep RT-PCR kit. A multiplex PCR was then performed as the second round. One entry per CDR3 protein results from TCRdb running MiXCR on the multiplex PCR reads. Of hundreds of thousands of distinct CDR3 sequences in the sample, around 21% were seen once. The data stem from a study of Graves' ophthalmopathy and Graves' hyperthyroidism. Orbital computed tomography and thyroid ultrasound, along with TRAb, serum thyroxine and clinical symptoms, underpinned diagnosis.

The sequence came from a woman in her late teens or twenties with stable Graves' hyperthyroidism. The chain joins TRBV11-2 to TRBJ2-3, with D tentatively TRBD2 (6 bases). The sample was peripheral blood. The CDR3 spells CASSRYSGGVDTQYC. For the CDR3, the DNA is TGTGCCAGCAGCCGCTATAGCGGAGGAGTGGATACGCAGTATTGT.